The entry below describes one T cell receptor (beta chain). Its antigen is as yet unknown. This specimen comes from a study of cytomegalovirus exposure and HLA in healthy donors. Findings and limits, study-wide: The analysis excluded some indistinguishable V segments, including TRBV6-2 and TRBV6-3.

PCR was performed using 60 Vbeta and 13 Jbeta primers. Generated by immunoSEQ multiplex PCR, the TCRdb table keeps only in-frame clones and is missing some. The repertoire consists of about 140,000 clones, with 75% to 80% occurring once and the leading ten covering approximately 1.5%. V dropped 5 bases and J dropped 7; count of bases not matched to a gene: 3. The CDR3 extends over 12 amino acids. Germline lookup yields CDR1 SEHNR and CDR2 FQNEAQ (reference sequence). The sequence was collected from a female donor in good health and CMV-seronegative. The specimen sequenced was PBMCs. V and J are TRBV7-9 and TRBJ1-1; 8 nucleotides match TRBD1. The CDR3: CASSLGQGEAFF. The CDR3 nucleotides read TGTGCCAGCAGCCTAGGACAGGGTGAAGCTTTCTTT.